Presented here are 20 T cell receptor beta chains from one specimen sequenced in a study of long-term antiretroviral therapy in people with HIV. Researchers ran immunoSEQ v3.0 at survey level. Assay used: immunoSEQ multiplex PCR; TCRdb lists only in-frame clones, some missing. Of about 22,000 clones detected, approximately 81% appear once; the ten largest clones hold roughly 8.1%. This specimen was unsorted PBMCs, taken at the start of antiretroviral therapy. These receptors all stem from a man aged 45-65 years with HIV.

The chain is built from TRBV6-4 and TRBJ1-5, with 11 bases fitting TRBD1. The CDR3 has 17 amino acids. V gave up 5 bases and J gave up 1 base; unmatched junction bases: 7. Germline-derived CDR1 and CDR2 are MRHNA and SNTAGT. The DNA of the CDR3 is TGTGCCAGCAGTTCCGGGACAGGGGGTCACAGCAATCAGCCCCAGCATTTT. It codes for CASSSGTGGHSNQPQHF.

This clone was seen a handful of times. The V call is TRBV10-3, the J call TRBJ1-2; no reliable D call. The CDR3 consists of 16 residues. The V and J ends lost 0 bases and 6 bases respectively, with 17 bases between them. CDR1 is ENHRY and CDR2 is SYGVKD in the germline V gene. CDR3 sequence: CAISESVPYESDGYTF. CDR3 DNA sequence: TGTGCCATCAGTGAGTCGGTCCCGTATGAATCGGATGGCTACACCTTC.

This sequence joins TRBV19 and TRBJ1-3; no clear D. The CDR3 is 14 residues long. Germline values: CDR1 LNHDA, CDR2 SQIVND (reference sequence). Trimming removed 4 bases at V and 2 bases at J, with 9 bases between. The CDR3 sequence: CASSNAGAGNTIYF. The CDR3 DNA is TGTGCCAGTAGTAATGCCGGAGCTGGAAACACCATATATTTT.

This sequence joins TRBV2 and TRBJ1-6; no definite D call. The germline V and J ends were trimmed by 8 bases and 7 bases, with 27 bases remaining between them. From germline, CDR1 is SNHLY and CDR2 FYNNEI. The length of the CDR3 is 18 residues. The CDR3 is CASFPQPGLSQTNSPLHF. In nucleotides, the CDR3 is TGTGCCAGCTTCCCCCAGCCGGGCCTATCACAAACGAATTCACCCCTCCACTTT.

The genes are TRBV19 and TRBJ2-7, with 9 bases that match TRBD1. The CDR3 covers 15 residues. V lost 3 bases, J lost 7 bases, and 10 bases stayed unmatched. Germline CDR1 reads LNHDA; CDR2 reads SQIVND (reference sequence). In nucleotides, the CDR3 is TGTGCCAGTAGTATTGATGGGACAGGGCTGAGTGAGCAGTACTTC. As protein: CASSIDGTGLSEQYF.

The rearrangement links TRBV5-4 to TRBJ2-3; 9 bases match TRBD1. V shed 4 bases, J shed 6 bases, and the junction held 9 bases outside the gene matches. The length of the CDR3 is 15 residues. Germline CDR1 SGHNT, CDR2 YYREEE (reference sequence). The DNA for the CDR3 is TGTGCCAGCAGCCGACACCGGGACAGGGAGGATACGCAGTATTTT. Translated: CASSRHRDREDTQYF.

The CDR3 here is CASSQVSEFNYGYTF. DNA for the CDR3: TGCGCCAGCAGCCAAGTTTCCGAATTTAACTATGGCTACACCTTC. V gene TRBV4-1 combines with J gene TRBJ1-2; D gene unclear. The V gene's germline CDR1 is MGHRA and CDR2 YSYEKL. V was pared by 1 base and J by 1 base, with 10 bases between. CDR3 length: 15 residues.

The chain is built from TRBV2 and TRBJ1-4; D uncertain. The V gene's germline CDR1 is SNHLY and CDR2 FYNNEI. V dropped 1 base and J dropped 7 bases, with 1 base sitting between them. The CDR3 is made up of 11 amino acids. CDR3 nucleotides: TGTGCCAGCAGTGAAGTTGAAAAACTGTTTTTT. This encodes CASSEVEKLFF. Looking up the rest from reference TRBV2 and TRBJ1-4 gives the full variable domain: EPEVTQTPSHQVTQMGQEVILRCVPISNHLYFYWYRQILGQKVEFLVSFYNNEISEKSEIFDDQFSVERPDGSNFTLKIRSTKLEDSAMYFCASSEVEKLFFGSGTQLSVL.

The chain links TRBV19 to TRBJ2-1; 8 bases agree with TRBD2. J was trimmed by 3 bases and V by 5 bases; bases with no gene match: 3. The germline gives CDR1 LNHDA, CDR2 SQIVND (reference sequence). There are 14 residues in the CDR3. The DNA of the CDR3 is TGTGCCAGTAGTCGGGAGGGGATCTACAATGAGCAGTTCTTC. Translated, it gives CASSREGIYNEQFF.

DNA of the CDR3: TGCAGCGTCCACACCCGGGGGGGAGGTGAGCAGTACTTC. It yields the protein CSVHTRGGGEQYF. The genes are TRBV29-1 and TRBJ2-7; TRBD2 matches at 8 bases. Unmatched junction bases numbered 11, after V lost 6 bases and J lost 7 bases. Germline V CDR1 and CDR2: SQVTM, ANQGSEA. The CDR3 is 13 residues long.

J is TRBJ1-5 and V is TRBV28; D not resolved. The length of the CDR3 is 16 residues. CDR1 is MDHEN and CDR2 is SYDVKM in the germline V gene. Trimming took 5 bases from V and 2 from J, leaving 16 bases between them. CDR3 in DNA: TGTGCCAGCAGTCCCCGGATGGGAAGAGGCAATCAGCCCCAGCATTTT. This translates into CASSPRMGRGNQPQHF. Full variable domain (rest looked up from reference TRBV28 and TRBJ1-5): DVKVTQSSRYLVKRTGEKVFLECVQDMDHENMFWYRQDPGLGLRLIYFSYDVKMKEKGDIPEGYSVSREKKERFSLILESASTNQTSMYLCASSPRMGRGNQPQHFGDGTRLSIL.

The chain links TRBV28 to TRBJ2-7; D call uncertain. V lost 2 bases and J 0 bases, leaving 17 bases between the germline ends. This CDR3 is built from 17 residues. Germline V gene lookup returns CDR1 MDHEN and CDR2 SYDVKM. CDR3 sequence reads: CASSLPPLGRYSYEQYF. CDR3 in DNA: TGTGCCAGCAGTTTACCCCCCCTTGGCAGGTACTCCTACGAGCAGTACTTC.

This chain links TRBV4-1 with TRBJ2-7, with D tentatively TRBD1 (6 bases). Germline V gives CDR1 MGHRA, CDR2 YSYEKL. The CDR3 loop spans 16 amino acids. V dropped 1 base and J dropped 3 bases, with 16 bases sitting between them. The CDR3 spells CASSQVFPGHNYEQYF. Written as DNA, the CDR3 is TGCGCCAGCAGCCAAGTCTTCCCGGGACACAACTACGAGCAGTACTTC.

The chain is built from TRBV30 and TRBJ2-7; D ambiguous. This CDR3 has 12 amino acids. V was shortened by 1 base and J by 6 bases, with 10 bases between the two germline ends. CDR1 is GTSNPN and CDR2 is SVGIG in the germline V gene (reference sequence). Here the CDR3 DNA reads TGTGCCTGGAGTGACGCGGCGTCCGAGCAGTACTTC. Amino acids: CAWSDAASEQYF.

The CDR3 reads CASSLLGGAEETQYF. The CDR3 DNA reads as TGTGCCAGCAGCTTACTAGGCGGGGCGGAAGAGACCCAGTACTTC. The rearrangement links TRBV7-3 to TRBJ2-5; a weak D match, TRBD2 (6 bases). From germline, CDR1 is SGHTA and CDR2 FQGTGA. The CDR3 is made up of 15 amino acids. Trimming cost V 2 bases and J 3 bases, with 13 bases left between them. Complete variable domain (other parts from reference TRBV7-3 and TRBJ2-5): GAGVSQTPSNKVTEKGKYVELRCDPISGHTALYWYRQSLGQGPEFLIYFQGTGAADDSGLPNDRFFAVRPEGSVSTLKIQRTERGDSAVYLCASSLLGGAEETQYFGPGTRLLVL.

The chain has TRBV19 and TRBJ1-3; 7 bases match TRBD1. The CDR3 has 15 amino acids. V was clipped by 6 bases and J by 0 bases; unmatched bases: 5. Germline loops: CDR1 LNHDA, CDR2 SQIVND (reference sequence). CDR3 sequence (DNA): TGTGCCAGTAGGCGACAGGGCCTCTCTGGAAACACCATATATTTT. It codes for CASRRQGLSGNTIYF.

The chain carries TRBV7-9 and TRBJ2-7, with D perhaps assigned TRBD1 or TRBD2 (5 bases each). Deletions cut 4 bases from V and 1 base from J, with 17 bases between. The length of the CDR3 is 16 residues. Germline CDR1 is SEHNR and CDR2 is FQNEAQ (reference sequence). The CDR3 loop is CASSWGRDAASYEQYF. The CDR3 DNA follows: TGTGCCAGCAGCTGGGGCCGGGACGCAGCTTCCTACGAGCAGTACTTC.

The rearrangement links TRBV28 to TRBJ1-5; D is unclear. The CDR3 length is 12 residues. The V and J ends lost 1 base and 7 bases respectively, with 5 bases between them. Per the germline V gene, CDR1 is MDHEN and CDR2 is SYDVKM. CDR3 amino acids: CASSLFGQPQHF. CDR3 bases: TGTGCCAGCAGTTTATTTGGCCAGCCCCAGCATTTT.

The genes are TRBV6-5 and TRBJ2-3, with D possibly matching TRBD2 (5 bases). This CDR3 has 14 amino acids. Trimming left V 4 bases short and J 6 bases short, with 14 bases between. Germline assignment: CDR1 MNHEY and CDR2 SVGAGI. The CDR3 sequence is CASSLWGEEDTQYF. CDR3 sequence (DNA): TGTGCCAGCAGTTTGTGGGGAGAGGAGGATACGCAGTATTTT.

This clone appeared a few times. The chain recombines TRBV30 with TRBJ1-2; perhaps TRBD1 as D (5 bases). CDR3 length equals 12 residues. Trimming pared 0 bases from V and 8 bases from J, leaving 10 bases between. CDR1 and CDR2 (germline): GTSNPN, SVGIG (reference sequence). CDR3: CAWSVRGIGYTF. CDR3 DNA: TGTGCCTGGAGTGTAAGGGGAATAGGCTACACCTTC.